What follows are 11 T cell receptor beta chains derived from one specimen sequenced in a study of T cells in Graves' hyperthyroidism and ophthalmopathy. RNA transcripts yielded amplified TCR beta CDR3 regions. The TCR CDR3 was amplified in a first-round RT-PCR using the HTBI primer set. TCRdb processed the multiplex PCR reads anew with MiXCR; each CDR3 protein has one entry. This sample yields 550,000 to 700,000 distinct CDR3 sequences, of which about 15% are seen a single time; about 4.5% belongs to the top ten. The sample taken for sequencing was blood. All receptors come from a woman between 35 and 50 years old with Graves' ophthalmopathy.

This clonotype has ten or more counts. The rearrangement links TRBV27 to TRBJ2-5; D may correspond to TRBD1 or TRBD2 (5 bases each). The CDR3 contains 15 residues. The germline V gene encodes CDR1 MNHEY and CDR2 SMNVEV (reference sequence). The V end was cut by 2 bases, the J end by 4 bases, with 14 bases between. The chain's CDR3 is CASSLRGGGPETQYF. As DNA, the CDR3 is TGTGCCAGCAGTTTAAGGGGCGGAGGTCCAGAGACCCAGTACTTC.

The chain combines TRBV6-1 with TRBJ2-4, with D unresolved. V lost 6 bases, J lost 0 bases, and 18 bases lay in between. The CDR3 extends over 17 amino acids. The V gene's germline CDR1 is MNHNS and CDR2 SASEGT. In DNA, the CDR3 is TGTGCCAGCAGCATACGGGCGGAGACACTAGCCAAAAACATTCAGTACTTC. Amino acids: CASSIRAETLAKNIQYF.

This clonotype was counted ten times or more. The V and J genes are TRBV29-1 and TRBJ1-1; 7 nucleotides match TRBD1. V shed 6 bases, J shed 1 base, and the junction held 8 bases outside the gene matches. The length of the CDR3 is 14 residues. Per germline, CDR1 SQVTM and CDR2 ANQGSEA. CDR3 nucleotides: TGCAGCGTGGCGCTACAGGGGACGAACACTGAAGCTTTCTTT. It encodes CSVALQGTNTEAFF.

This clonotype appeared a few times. In DNA, the CDR3 is TGTGCCGCCCAGGGGGGAAATAACTATGGCTACACCTTC. Its translation: CAAQGGNNYGYTF. This rearrangement joins TRBV19 to TRBJ1-2, with TRBD1 matching over 7 bases. Germline assignment: CDR1 LNHDA and CDR2 SQIVND (reference sequence). The CDR3 has 13 residues. Trimming took 11 bases from V and 1 from J; bases not matched to a gene: 7.

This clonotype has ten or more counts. The CDR3 is CASSEEEYEQYF. CDR3 nucleotides: TGTGCCAGCAGTGAAGAGGAGTACGAGCAGTACTTC. This chain joins TRBV25-1 and TRBJ2-7; unclear D gene. V gave up 2 bases and J gave up 4 bases, with 6 bases separating them. Germline CDR1 MGHDK, CDR2 SYGVNS. This CDR3 is built from 12 residues.

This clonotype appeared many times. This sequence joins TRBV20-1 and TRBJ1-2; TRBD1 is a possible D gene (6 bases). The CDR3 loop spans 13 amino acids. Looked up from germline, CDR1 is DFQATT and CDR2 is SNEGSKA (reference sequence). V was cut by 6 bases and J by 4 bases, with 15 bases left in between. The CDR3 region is CSATGQSAYGYTF. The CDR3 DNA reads TGCAGTGCAACCGGACAGTCCGCCTATGGCTACACCTTC.

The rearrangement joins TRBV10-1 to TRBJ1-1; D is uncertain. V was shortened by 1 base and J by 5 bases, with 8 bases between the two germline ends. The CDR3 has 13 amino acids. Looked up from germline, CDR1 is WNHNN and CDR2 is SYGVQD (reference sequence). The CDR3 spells CASSEYGETEAFF. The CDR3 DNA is TGCGCCAGCAGTGAGTATGGGGAGACTGAAGCTTTCTTT.

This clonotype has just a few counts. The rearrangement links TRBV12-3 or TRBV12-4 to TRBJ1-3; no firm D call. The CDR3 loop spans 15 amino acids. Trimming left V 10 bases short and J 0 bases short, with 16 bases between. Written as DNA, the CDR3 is TGTGCCACCCTCCCGAACGGAAACTCTGGAAACACCATATATTTT. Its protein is CATLPNGNSGNTIYF.

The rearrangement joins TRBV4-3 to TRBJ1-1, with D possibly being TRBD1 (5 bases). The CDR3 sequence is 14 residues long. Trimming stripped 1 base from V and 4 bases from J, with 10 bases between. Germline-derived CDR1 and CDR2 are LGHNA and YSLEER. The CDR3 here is CASSQGPGTTEAFF. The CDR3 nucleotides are TGCGCCAGCAGCCAAGGCCCGGGGACCACTGAAGCTTTCTTT.

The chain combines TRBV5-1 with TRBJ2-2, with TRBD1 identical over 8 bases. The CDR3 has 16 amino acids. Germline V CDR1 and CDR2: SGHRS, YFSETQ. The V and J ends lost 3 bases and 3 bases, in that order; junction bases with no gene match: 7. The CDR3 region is CASSSDRGRYTGELFF. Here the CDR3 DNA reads TGCGCCAGCAGCTCCGACAGGGGTCGCTACACCGGGGAGCTGTTTTTT.

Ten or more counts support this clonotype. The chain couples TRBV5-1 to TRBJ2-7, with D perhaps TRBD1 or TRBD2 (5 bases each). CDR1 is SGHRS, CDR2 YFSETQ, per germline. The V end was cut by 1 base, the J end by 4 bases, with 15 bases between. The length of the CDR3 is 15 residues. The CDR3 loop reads CASSLSFRGDYEQYF. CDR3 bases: TGCGCCAGCAGCTTGAGCTTTCGAGGGGATTACGAGCAGTACTTC.